This TCR beta chain was captured by sequencing in a study of blood T cell repertoires in COVID-19. Study details: Both acute and convalescent COVID-19 samples were obtained from the United States, Italy and Spain. Nucleic acid was either cDNA or gDNA, and it came from T cells, B-cell-depleted T cells, or PBMCs.

Original methodology: By means of reference gene primer amplification, nucleated cell counts were estimated. Libraries were prepared by immunoSEQ multiplex PCR; TCRdb keeps only in-frame clonotypes and omits some of them. That table furnishes V, J and clone size, whereas the DNA furnished D and trimming. The repertoire includes 200,000 to 250,000 clones, about 85% of them detected once, and approximately 12% sits in the top ten. V was clipped by 3 bases and J by 0 bases, with 15 bases between them. Per germline, CDR1 SQVTM and CDR2 ANQGSEA. The CDR3 consists of 16 residues. This chain connects TRBV29-1 to TRBJ2-1; D may be TRBD2 (6 bases). Sequencing used peripheral blood. This clonotype was obtained from a woman aged 18-29 years who had recovered from COVID-19. CDR3 amino acids: CSVEATEGRSYNEQFF. DNA of the CDR3: TGCAGCGTTGAGGCTACGGAGGGCCGCTCCTACAATGAGCAGTTCTTC.